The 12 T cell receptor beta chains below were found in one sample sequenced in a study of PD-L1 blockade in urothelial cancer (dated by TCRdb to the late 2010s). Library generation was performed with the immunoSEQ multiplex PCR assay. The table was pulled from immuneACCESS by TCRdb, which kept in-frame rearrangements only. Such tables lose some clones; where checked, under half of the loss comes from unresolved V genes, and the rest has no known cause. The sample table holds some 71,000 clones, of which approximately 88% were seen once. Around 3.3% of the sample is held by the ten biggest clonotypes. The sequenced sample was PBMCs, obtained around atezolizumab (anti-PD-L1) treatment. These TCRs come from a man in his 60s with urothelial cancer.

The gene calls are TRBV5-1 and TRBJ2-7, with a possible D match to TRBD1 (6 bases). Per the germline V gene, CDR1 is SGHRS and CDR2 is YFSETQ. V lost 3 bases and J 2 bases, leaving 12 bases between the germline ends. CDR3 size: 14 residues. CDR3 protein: CASSSAGDTYEQYF. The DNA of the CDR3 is TGCGCCAGCAGCTCAGCAGGGGATACCTACGAGCAGTACTTC. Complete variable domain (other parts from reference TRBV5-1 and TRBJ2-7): KAGVTQTPRYLIKTRGQQVTLSCSPISGHRSVSWYQQTPGQGLQFLFEYFSETQRNKGNFPGRFSGRQFSNSRSEMNVSTLELGDSALYLCASSSAGDTYEQYFGPGTRLTVT.

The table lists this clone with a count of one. The CDR3: CASSSPGQGIYEQYF. For the CDR3, the DNA is TGCGCCAGCAGCTCTCCGGGACAGGGGATTTACGAGCAGTACTTC. The chain couples TRBV5-1 to TRBJ2-7, with TRBD1 identical over 10 bases. CDR1 and CDR2 (germline): SGHRS, YFSETQ. V shed 3 bases and J 4 bases; nucleotides not matched to a gene: 7. There are 15 residues in the CDR3.

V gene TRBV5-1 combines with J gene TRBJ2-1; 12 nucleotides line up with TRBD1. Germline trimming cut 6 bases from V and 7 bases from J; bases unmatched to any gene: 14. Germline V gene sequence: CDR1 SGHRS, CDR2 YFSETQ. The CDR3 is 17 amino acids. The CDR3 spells CASNFLPGQGAGNEQFF. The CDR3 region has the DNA TGCGCCAGCAACTTCTTACCGGGACAGGGGGCAGGTAATGAGCAGTTCTTC.

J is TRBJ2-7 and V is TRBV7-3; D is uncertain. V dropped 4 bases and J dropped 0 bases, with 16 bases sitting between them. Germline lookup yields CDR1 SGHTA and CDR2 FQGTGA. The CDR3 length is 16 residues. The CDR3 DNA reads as TGTGCCAGCAGCTCGGCGGTTCAGTTACCCTCCTACGAGCAGTACTTC. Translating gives CASSSAVQLPSYEQYF.

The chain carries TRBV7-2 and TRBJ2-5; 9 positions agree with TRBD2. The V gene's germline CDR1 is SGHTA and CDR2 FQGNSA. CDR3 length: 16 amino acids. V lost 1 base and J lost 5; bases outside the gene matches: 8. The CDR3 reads CASSLVLAGPRETQYF. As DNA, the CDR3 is TGTGCCAGCAGCTTAGTACTAGCGGGCCCGAGGGAGACCCAGTACTTC. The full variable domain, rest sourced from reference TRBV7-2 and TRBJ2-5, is GAGVSQSPSNKVTEKGKDVELRCDPISGHTALYWYRQSLGQGLEFLIYFQGNSAPDKSGLPSDRFSAERTGGSVSTLTIQRTQQEDSAVYLCASSLVLAGPRETQYFGPGTRLLVL.

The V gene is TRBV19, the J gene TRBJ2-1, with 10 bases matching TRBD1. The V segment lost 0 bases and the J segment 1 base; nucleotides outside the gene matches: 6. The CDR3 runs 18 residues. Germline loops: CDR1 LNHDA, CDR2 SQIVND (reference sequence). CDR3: CASSIDNPGQGSYNEQFF. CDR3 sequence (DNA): TGTGCCAGTAGTATAGACAACCCGGGACAGGGGTCCTACAATGAGCAGTTCTTC.

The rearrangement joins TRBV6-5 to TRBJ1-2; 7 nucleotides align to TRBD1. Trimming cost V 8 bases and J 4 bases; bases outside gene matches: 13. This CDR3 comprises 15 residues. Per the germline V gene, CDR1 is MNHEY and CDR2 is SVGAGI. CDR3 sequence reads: CASGTGQSTAYGYTF. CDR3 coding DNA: TGTGCCAGCGGAACGGGACAGAGCACCGCCTATGGCTACACCTTC.

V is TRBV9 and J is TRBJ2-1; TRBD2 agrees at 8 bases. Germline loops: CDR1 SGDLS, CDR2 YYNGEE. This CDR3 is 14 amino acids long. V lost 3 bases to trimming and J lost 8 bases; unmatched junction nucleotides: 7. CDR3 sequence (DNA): TGTGCCAGCAGCGGCCGGGAGGGGTTCGATGAGCAGTTCTTC. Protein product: CASSGREGFDEQFF.

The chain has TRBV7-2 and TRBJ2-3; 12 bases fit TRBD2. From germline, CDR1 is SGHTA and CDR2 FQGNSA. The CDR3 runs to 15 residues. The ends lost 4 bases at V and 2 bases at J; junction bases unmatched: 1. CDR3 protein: CASSSSGRATDTQYF. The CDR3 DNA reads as TGTGCCAGCAGCTCTAGCGGGAGGGCCACAGATACGCAGTATTTT.

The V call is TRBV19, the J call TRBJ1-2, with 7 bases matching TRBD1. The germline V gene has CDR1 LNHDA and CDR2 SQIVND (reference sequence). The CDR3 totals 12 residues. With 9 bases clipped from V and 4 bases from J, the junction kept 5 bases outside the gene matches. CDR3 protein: CASAGTAYGYTF. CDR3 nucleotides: TGTGCCAGCGCCGGGACAGCCTATGGCTACACCTTC.

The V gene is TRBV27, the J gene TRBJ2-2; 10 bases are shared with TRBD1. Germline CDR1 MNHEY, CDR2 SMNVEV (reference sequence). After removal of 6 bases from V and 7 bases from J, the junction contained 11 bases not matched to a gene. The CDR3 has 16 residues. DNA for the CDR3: TGTGCCAGCAGAACAATGGACAGGGGGAGGAGCGGGGAGCTGTTTTTT. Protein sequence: CASRTMDRGRSGELFF.

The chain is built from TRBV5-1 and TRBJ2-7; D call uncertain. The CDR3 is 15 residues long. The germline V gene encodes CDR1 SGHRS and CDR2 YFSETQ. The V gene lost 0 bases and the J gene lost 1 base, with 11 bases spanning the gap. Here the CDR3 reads CASSLGTAKSYEQYF. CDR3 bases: TGCGCCAGCAGCTTGGGAACAGCCAAGTCCTACGAGCAGTACTTC.